At least ten counts were recorded for the clone carrying this T cell receptor (beta chain). Profiled with immunoSEQ multiplex PCR; TCRdb holds only in-frame clones, not every one. The table has a few hundred thousand clones, over 75% seen once. The sample originates from a study of blood T cell repertoires in COVID-19. Study-level information: Sources were T cells, B-cell-depleted T cells, or PBMCs; the material itself was cDNA or gDNA.

Trimming cost V 3 bases and J 5 bases, with 11 bases left between them. The CDR3 has 14 residues. Per germline, CDR1 PRHDT and CDR2 FYEKMQ (reference sequence). This chain links TRBV13 with TRBJ2-1; D may be TRBD1 (6 bases). The TCR originated in a woman in her forties or fifties with active or convalescent COVID-19. The sequenced sample was peripheral blood. This CDR3 is CASSFRTGNNEQFF. The CDR3, as DNA: TGTGCCAGCAGCTTCCGAACAGGGAACAATGAGCAGTTCTTC. The full variable domain, in which reference TRBV13 and TRBJ2-1 provide the parts outside the CDR3, is AAGVIQSPRHLIKEKRETATLKCYPIPRHDTVYWYQQGPGQDPQFLISFYEKMQSDKGSIPDRFSAQQFSDYHSELNMSSLELGDSALYFCASSFRTGNNEQFFGPGTRLTVL.